This T cell receptor (beta chain) was sequenced during a study of blood T cell repertoires in COVID-19. About the study: Sites across the United States, Italy and Spain contributed samples from acute and convalescent COVID-19.

Trimming took 5 bases from V and 1 from J, leaving 14 bases between them. The germline V gene encodes CDR1 MNHEY and CDR2 SVGAGI. The CDR3 covers 15 residues. Assay: immunoSEQ multiplex PCR; the TCRdb copy retains only in-frame clones and omits some. The sample lists about 190,000 clones, approximately 86% seen once, with 0.95% to 1.3% in the top ten. The chain joins TRBV6-5 to TRBJ1-2; D ambiguous. This sequence was found in a man between 25 and 39 years old with acute or convalescent COVID-19. The sample was peripheral blood. CDR3 protein: CASSTSLGVNYGYTF. DNA for the CDR3: TGTGCCAGCAGTACCTCCCTGGGAGTTAACTATGGCTACACCTTC.